This entry features one T cell receptor (beta chain) sequence. No antigen is known for it. This record belongs to a study of monozygotic twins with inflammatory bowel disease (dated 2019 in TCRdb). Broadly, across the study: A total of 28 monozygotic twin pairs were included in the full study, comprising nine German pairs (four IBD-concordant, five IBD-discordant) and 19 IBD-discordant Danish pairs. The search for disease-associated traits relied mainly on comparing, within discordant pairs, IBD patients with their genetically identical healthy co-twins. Each individual had, on average, about 151 000 unique TCRalpha sequences and 181 000 unique TCRbeta sequences available for analysis. The investigation overall reported the following: Distinction between different T cell subtypes could not be achieved in the analysis. Because patients received different immunosuppressive treatments, the repertoires may have picked up extra background noise and variability between individuals. Measured by the inverse Simpson index, TCRbeta repertoire diversity was lower in IBD patients than in their healthy co-twins. Repertoire similarity did not differ between concordant and discordant twins, which could be due to limited statistical power. No single strong signal or clonotype linked to IBD turned up in the results, so the idea that one exists was not supported. Fewer clonotypes were shared with other individuals by IBD patients than by healthy twins, most markedly in patients showing signs of disease activity.

Libraries were made using 5' RACE. Preparation of each TCR library used around 3.5 ug of total RNA. For each sample, cDNA synthesis with SMARTScribe reverse transcriptase was split into eight separate reactions. Unique molecular identifiers containing a 6-nucleotide sample barcode were introduced through template switching during cDNA synthesis. Amplification of TCRalpha and TCRbeta cDNA involved two nested PCRs of approximately 17 and 9 cycles, and each PCR was followed by bead purification. Before amplification, the cDNA was treated with uracil DNA-glycosylase and purified using the QIAquick PCR purification kit. In the second PCR, Illumina TruSeq-compatible adapters and sample-specific barcodes were added. Library quality and concentration were checked on TapeStation and Qubit, and libraries were pooled at about 5 ng each. The pooled libraries were sequenced with 2 x 100 bp reads and custom sequencing primers on an Illumina HiSeq2500 single-index Rapid Run. Concerning the study's data processing: MiGEC version 1.2.6 was used for UMI-based consensus assembly, which corrected PCR and sequencing errors. MiXCR version 2.1.1 handled V(D)J alignment, clonotype assembly and CDR3 extraction. To normalise gene usage, clonotype sharing and MAIT/NKT TCR abundance, the analysis used the top 1000, 10 000 and 20 000 clonotypes per sample. After downsampling to 27 000 UMIs, diversity was calculated as the inverse Simpson index using the vegan R package. Statistical testing used paired Mann-Whitney U tests on the discordant twin pairs and applied Benjamini-Hochberg correction for multiple testing. Following TCRdb reprocessing, every CDR3 protein sequence forms one entry, and DNA is not provided. TCRdb's processing, not the study's, gives the V and J calls here. The sample table holds 200,000 to 250,000 distinct CDR3 sequences. The ten largest clones take up around 1.5% of the sample.

CDR3 length: 18 amino acids, cysteine to phenylalanine. Only the protein is available. The germline V gene yields SGHRS for CDR1 and YFSETQ for CDR2. From each donor, an approximately 2.5 ml peripheral blood sample was collected into PAXgene tubes and stored at -80 degrees C. Total RNA was isolated from whole blood with the PAXgene blood miRNA kit on an automated QIAcube, without T cell sorting. Deep TCRalpha and TCRbeta repertoire profiling with unique molecular barcoding was performed on peripheral blood of monozygotic twin pairs concordant or discordant for inflammatory bowel disease. For every twin pair, smoking habits were documented, and each individual was categorised as a current, former or never smoker.

This receptor was obtained from a human donor with ulcerative colitis or Crohn's disease, or a healthy co-twin of an affected twin (not recorded which). The sample comprised blood. The V gene is TRBV5-1 and the J gene is TRBJ1-1; checking the TCRdb D call of TRBD1 is not possible without DNA. CDR3 reads: CASSLRTGDAALNTEAFF.